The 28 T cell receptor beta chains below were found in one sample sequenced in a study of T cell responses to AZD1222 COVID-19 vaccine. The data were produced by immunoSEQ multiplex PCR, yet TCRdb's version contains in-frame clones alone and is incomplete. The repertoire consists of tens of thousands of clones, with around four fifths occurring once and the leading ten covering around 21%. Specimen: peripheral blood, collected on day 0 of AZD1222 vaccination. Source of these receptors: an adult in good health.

The CDR3 reads CAISAQSLGTEAFF. The CDR3 region has the DNA TGTGCCATCAGTGCCCAGAGTCTGGGGACTGAAGCTTTCTTT. V gene TRBV10-3 combines with J gene TRBJ1-1, with no clear D. Germline V gene data show CDR1 as ENHRY and CDR2 as SYGVKD. The CDR3 has 14 amino acids. Trimming cost V 4 bases and J 5 bases, with 14 bases left between them.

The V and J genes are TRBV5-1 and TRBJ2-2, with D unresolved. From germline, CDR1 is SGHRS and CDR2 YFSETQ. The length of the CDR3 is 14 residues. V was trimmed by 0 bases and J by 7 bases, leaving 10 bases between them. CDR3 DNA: TGCGCCAGCAGCTTGGATCGGTTGGGCGGGGAGCTGTTTTTT. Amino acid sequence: CASSLDRLGGELFF.

For the CDR3, the DNA is TGTGCCAGCAGTCAGACTTACTATGGCTACACCTTC. Residues: CASSQTYYGYTF. The chain carries TRBV28 and TRBJ1-2, with no clear D. The V gene lost 5 bases and the J gene lost 3 bases, with 7 bases spanning the gap. CDR1 MDHEN and CDR2 SYDVKM come from the germline V gene. The CDR3 totals 12 residues.

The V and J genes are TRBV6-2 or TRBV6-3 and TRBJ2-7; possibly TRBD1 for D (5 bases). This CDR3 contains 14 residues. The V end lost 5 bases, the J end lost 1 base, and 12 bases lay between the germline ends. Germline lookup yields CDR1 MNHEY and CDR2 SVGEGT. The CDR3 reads CASSPPDTSYEQYF. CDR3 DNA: TGTGCCAGCAGTCCCCCGGACACGTCCTACGAGCAGTACTTC.

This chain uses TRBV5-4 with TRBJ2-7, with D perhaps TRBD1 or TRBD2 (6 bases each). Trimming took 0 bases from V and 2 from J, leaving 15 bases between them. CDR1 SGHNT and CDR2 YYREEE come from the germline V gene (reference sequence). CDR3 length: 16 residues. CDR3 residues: CASSLEGGVGAYEQYF. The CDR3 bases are TGTGCCAGCAGCTTGGAGGGGGGAGTTGGAGCCTACGAGCAGTACTTC. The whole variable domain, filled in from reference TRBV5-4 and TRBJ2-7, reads ETGVTQSPTHLIKTRGQQVTLRCSSQSGHNTVSWYQQALGQGPQFIFQYYREEENGRGNFPPRFSGLQFPNYSSELNVNALELDDSALYLCASSLEGGVGAYEQYFGPGTRLTVT.

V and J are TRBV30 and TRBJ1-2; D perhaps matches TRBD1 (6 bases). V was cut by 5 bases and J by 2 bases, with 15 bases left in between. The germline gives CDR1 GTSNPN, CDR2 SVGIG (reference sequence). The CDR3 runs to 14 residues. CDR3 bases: TGTGCCTGGGGGCCCCCCGACAGGAACTATGGCTACACCTTC. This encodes CAWGPPDRNYGYTF.

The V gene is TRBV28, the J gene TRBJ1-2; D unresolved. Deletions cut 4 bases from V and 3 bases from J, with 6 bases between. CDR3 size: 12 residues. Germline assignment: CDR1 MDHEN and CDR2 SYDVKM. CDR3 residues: CASSSPHYGYTF. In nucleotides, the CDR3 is TGTGCCAGCAGTTCCCCCCACTATGGCTACACCTTC.

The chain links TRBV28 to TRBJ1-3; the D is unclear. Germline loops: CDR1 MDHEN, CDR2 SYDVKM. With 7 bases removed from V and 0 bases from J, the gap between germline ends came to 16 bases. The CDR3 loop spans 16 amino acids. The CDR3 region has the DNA TGTGCCAGCACAGACGGCAGTTTCTTCTCTGGAAACACCATATATTTT. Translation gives CASTDGSFFSGNTIYF.

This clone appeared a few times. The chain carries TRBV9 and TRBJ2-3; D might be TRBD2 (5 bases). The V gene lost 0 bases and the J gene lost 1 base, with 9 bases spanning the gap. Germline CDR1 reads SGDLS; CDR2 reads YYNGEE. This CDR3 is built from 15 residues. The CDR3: CASSVVEGGTDTQYF. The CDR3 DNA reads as TGTGCCAGCAGCGTAGTCGAGGGAGGCACAGATACGCAGTATTTT.

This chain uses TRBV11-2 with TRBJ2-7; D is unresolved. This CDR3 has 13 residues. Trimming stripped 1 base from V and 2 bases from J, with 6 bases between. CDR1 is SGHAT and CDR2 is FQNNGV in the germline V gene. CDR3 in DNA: TGTGCCAGCAGCTTAGGGCAAACCTACGAGCAGTACTTC. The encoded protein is CASSLGQTYEQYF.

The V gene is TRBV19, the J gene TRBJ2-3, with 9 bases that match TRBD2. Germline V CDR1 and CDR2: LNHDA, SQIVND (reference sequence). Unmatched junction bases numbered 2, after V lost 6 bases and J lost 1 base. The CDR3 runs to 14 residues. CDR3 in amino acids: CASSQREGTDTQYF. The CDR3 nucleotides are TGTGCCAGTAGCCAGCGGGAGGGCACAGATACGCAGTATTTT.

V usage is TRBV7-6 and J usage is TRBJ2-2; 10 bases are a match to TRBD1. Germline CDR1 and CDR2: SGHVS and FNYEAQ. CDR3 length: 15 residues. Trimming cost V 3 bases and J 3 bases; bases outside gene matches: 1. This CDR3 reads CASSFGTGDTGELFF. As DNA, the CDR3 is TGTGCCAGCAGCTTCGGGACAGGGGACACCGGGGAGCTGTTTTTT.

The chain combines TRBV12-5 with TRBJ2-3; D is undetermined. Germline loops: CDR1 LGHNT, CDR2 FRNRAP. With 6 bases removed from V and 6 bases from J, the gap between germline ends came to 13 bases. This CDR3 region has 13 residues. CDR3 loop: CASGSMTWDTQYF. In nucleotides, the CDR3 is TGTGCTAGTGGGTCGATGACGTGGGATACGCAGTATTTT.

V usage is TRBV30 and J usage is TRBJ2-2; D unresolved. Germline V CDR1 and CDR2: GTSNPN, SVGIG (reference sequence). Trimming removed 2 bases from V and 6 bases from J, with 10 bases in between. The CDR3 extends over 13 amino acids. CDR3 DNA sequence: TGTGCCTGGAGTTCGACCAGCGCCGGGGAGCTGTTTTTT. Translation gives CAWSSTSAGELFF. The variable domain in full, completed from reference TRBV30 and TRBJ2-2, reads SQTIHQWPATLVQPVGSPLSLECTVEGTSNPNLYWYRQAAGRGLQLLFYSVGIGQISSEVPQNLSASRPQDRQFILSSKKLLLSDSGFYLCAWSSTSAGELFFGEGSRLTVL.

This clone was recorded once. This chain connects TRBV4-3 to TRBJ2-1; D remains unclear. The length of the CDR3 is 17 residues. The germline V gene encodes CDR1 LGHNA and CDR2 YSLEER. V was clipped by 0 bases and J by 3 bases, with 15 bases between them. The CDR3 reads CASSQDTLGRIYNEQFF. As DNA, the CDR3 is TGCGCCAGCAGCCAAGACACCCTTGGACGGATCTACAATGAGCAGTTCTTC.

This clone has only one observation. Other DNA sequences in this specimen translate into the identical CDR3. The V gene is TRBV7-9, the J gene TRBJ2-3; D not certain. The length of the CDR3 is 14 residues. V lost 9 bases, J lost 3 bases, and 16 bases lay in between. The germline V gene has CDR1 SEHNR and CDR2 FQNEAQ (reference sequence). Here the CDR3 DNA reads TGTGCCAGTAGAAGGCCGGACCGGACAGATACGCAGTATTTT. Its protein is CASRRPDRTDTQYF.

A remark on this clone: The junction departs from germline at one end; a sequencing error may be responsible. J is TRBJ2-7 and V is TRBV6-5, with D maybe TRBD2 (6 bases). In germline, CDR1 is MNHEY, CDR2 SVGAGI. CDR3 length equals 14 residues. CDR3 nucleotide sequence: TGTACCAGCGCTCCACTGACTAGCTCCTACGAGCAGTACTTC. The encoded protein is CTSAPLTSSYEQYF.

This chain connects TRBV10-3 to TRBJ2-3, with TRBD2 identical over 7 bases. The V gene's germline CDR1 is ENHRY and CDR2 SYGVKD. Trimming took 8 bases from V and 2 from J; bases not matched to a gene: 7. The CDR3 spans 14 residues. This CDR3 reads CAIRLALNTDTQYF. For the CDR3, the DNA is TGTGCCATCCGACTAGCACTGAACACAGATACGCAGTATTTT.

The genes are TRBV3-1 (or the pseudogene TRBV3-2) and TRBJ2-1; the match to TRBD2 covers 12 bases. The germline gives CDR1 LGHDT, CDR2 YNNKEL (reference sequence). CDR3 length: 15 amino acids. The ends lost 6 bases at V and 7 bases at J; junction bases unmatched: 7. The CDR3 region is CASRRLAGVSNEQFF. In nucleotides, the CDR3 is TGTGCCAGCAGAAGACTAGCGGGAGTCTCAAATGAGCAGTTCTTC.

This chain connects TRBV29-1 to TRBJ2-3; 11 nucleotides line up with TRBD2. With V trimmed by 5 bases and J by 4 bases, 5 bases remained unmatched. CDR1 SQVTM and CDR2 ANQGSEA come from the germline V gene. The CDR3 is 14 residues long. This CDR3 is CSVLTSGSADTQYF. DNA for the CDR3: TGCAGCGTTCTTACTAGCGGGAGTGCAGATACGCAGTATTTT.

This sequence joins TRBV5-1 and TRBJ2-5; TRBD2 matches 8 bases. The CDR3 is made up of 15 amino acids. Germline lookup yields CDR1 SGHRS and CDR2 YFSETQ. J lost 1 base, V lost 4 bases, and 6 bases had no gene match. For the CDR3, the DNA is TGCGCCAGCAGCCCGGGAGGGAGCGGCCAAGAGACCCAGTACTTC. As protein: CASSPGGSGQETQYF. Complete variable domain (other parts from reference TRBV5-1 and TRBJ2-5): KAGVTQTPRYLIKTRGQQVTLSCSPISGHRSVSWYQQTPGQGLQFLFEYFSETQRNKGNFPGRFSGRQFSNSRSEMNVSTLELGDSALYLCASSPGGSGQETQYFGPGTRLLVL.

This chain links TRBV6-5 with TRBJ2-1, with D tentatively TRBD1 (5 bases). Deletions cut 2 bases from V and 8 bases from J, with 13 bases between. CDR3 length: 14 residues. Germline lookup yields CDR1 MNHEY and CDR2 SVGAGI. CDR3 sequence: CASSYAPQGDEQFF. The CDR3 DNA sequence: TGTGCCAGCAGTTACGCGCCACAAGGGGATGAGCAGTTCTTC.

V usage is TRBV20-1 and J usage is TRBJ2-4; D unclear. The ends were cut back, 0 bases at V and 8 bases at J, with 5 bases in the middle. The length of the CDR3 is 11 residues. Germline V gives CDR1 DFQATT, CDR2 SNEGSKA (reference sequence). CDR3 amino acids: CSAREEDIQYF. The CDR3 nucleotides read TGCAGTGCTAGAGAAGAGGACATTCAGTACTTC.

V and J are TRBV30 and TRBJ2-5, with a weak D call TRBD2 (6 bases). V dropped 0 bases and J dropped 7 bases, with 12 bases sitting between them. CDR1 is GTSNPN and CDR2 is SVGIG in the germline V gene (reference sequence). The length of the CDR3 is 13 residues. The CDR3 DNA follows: TGTGCCTGGAGTGTACTTAGCGGCGGGACCCAGTACTTC. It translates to CAWSVLSGGTQYF.

The CDR3 nucleotides are TGTGCCAGCTCACCGAATCAGGGGGCGCAGGGCTACACCTTC. Protein product: CASSPNQGAQGYTF. This chain links TRBV18 with TRBJ1-2, with 8 bases aligning to TRBD1. J gave up 8 bases and V 3 bases, and 8 bases lay outside the gene matches. The CDR3 is 14 amino acids. The germline V gene encodes CDR1 KGHSH and CDR2 LQKENI.

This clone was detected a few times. The CDR3 DNA reads TGCGCCAGCAGCCCCGGATGGCAGGGGGCGCTTAATGAGCAGTTCTTC. It encodes CASSPGWQGALNEQFF. The chain combines TRBV5-1 with TRBJ2-1; 8 bases are shared with TRBD1. The CDR3 runs to 16 residues. Looked up from germline, CDR1 is SGHRS and CDR2 is YFSETQ. The V and J ends lost 4 bases and 7 bases, in that order; junction bases with no gene match: 13.

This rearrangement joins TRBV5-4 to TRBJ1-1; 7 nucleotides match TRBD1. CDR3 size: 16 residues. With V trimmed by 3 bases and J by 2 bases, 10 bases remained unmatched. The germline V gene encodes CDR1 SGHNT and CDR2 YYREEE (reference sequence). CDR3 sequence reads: CASSYWAGGGNTEAFF. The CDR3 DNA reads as TGTGCCAGCAGCTACTGGGCAGGGGGGGGAAACACTGAAGCTTTCTTT.

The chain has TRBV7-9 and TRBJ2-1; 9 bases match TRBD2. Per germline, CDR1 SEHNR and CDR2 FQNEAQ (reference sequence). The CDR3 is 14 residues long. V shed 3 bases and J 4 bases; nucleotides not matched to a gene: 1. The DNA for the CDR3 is TGTGCCAGCAGCTTGACTAGCGGATACAATGAGCAGTTCTTC. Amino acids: CASSLTSGYNEQFF.